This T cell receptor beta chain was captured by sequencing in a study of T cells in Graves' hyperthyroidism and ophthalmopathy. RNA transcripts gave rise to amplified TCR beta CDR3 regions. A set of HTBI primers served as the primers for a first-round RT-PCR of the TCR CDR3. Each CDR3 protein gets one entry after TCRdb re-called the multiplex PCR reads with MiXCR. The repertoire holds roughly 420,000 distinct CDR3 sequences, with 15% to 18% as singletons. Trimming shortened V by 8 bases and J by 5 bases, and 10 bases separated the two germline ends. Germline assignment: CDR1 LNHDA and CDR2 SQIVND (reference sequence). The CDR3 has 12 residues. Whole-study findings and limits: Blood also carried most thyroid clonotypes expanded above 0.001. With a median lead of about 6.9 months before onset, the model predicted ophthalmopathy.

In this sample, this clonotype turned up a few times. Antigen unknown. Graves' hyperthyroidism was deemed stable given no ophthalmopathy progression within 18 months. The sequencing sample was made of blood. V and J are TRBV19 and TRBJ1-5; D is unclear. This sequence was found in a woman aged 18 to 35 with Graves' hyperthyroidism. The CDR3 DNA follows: TGTGCCAGTTCCGTCGGACATCAGCCCCAGCATTTT. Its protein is CASSVGHQPQHF.